A single sample gave rise to the 17 T cell receptor beta chains below, sequenced in a study of beta chain features in type 1 diabetes. No antigens are known for them. Isolated RNA was reverse transcribed in full, so expressed TCRB transcripts were sequenced. Profiling relied on immunoSEQ multiplex PCR, and the TCRdb table lists in-frame clones only, not all of them. The table records over 200,000 clones, about a tenth of them present only once. Study conclusions and caveats: Shorter TCRB CDR3s, moderately but significantly so, were found in Type 1 diabetes patients in all four CD4+ subsets.

The sample comprised naive CD4+ T cells from blood. The receptors were sampled from a man between 25 and 39 years old with type 1 diabetes.

The J gene is TRBJ2-3, the V gene TRBV4-1; no clear D gene. The CDR3 has 13 residues. V was pared by 7 bases and J by 5 bases, with 13 bases between. Germline values: CDR1 MGHRA, CDR2 YSYEKL. Here the CDR3 reads CASTRMPGDTQYF. CDR3 in DNA: TGCGCCAGCACGAGGATGCCCGGAGATACGCAGTATTTT.

This clone appeared a few times. The genes are TRBV25-1 and TRBJ1-5, with a tentative D call TRBD1 (6 bases). Per the germline V gene, CDR1 is MGHDK and CDR2 is SYGVNS. V lost 5 bases, J lost 4 bases, and 24 bases lay in between. The CDR3 loop spans 18 amino acids. Here the CDR3 DNA reads TGTGCCAGCAGTACACAAGGGGGAGACAACCGCTCTAATCAGCCCCAGCATTTT. Amino acid sequence: CASSTQGGDNRSNQPQHF.

A few counts support this clone. The chain has TRBV9 and TRBJ2-2, with 10 nucleotides matching TRBD2. Germline CDR1 reads SGDLS; CDR2 reads YYNGEE. V lost 8 bases and J lost 1; bases outside the gene matches: 2. The CDR3 spans 14 residues. CDR3 sequence (DNA): TGTGCCAGAATAGCGGGGGGGAACACCGGGGAGCTGTTTTTT. Protein product: CARIAGGNTGELFF. The entire variable domain, with the rest obtained from reference TRBV9 and TRBJ2-2, is as follows: DSGVTQTPKHLITATGQRVTLRCSPRSGDLSVYWYQQSLDQGLQFLIQYYNGEERAKGNILERFSAQQFPDLHSELNLSSLELGDSALYFCARIAGGNTGELFFGEGSRLTVL.

This chain connects TRBV27 to TRBJ2-7; TRBD1 might be the D (6 bases). V was cut by 4 bases and J by 6 bases, with 19 bases left in between. The germline V gene has CDR1 MNHEY and CDR2 SMNVEV (reference sequence). The CDR3 is 15 amino acids. The CDR3 DNA is TGTGCCAGCAGTTCTGATCCAGGGGTTGGACGCGAGCAGTACTTC. It codes for CASSSDPGVGREQYF.

This clone was counted a few times. The chain combines TRBV29-1 with TRBJ2-4, with 9 bases fitting TRBD1. The V gene end was trimmed by 4 bases and the J gene end by 0 bases; junction bases not matched to a gene: 10. The CDR3 extends over 17 amino acids. In germline, CDR1 is SQVTM, CDR2 ANQGSEA. The CDR3 DNA reads TGCAGCGTTGGGGGTGGGACAGGGACTTTAGCCAAAAACATTCAGTACTTC. Translated, it gives CSVGGGTGTLAKNIQYF.

This chain connects TRBV19 to TRBJ2-1; weak D call: TRBD2 (5 bases). Germline V gene sequence: CDR1 LNHDA, CDR2 SQIVND (reference sequence). Trimming cost V 0 bases and J 2 bases, with 8 bases left between them. This CDR3 spans 15 amino acids. The DNA for the CDR3 is TGTGCCAGTAGTATAGACAGAGGGACCTACAATGAGCAGTTCTTC. It yields the protein CASSIDRGTYNEQFF.

This clone was detected a few times. The rearrangement links TRBV10-3 to TRBJ2-4, with D perhaps matching TRBD2 (5 bases). V lost 0 bases to trimming and J lost 13 bases, with 10 bases between them. Germline-derived CDR1 and CDR2 are ENHRY and SYGVKD. The CDR3 spans 12 residues. In nucleotides, the CDR3 is TGTGCCATCAGTGAGTCCGACACGGGACAGTACTTC. It is translated as CAISESDTGQYF.

The V and J genes are TRBV27 and TRBJ2-7, with unresolved D. Trimming stripped 2 bases from V and 0 bases from J, with 8 bases between. Germline V gene lookup returns CDR1 MNHEY and CDR2 SMNVEV (reference sequence). This CDR3 is built from 14 residues. CDR3 region: CASSLGRLSYEQYF. Here the CDR3 DNA reads TGTGCCAGCAGTTTAGGCAGACTCTCCTACGAGCAGTACTTC.

There are a few counts of this clone. This rearrangement joins TRBV7-2 to TRBJ1-3, with a weak D call TRBD1 (6 bases). CDR3 length: 13 amino acids. V dropped 5 bases and J dropped 5 bases, with 10 bases sitting between them. CDR1 is SGHTA and CDR2 is FQGNSA in the germline V gene. CDR3 DNA: TGTGCCAGCAGCCTACAGGGTCGAAACACCATATATTTT. Translated: CASSLQGRNTIYF.

The chain carries TRBV11-2 and TRBJ2-5; D may be TRBD2 (5 bases). The CDR3 length is 16 residues. Germline CDR1 reads SGHAT; CDR2 reads FQNNGV. V shed 2 bases and J shed 1 base, with 14 bases lying between them. CDR3 bases: TGTGCCAGCAGCTTAAACGCGGGTCCTGTCCAAGAGACCCAGTACTTC. Protein product: CASSLNAGPVQETQYF.

This clone showed up just a few times. The chain is built from TRBV6-6 and TRBJ1-5, with 7 bases aligning to TRBD1. V lost 5 bases, J lost 3 bases, and 4 bases stayed unmatched. Germline CDR1 and CDR2: MNHNY and SVGAGI (reference sequence). This CDR3 spans 14 amino acids. The CDR3 DNA is TGTGCCAGCAGTCCAGGGGGAACCAATCAGCCCCAGCATTTT. It translates to CASSPGGTNQPQHF.

This clone has more than one count but fewer than ten. The rearrangement links TRBV5-4 to TRBJ2-5; D gene unclear. The germline V and J ends were trimmed by 4 bases and 3 bases, with 10 bases remaining between them. This CDR3 has 13 residues. Germline lookup yields CDR1 SGHNT and CDR2 YYREEE (reference sequence). The CDR3 coding sequence is TGTGCCAGCAGCCCCACCCGAGAAGAGACCCAGTACTTC. Protein sequence: CASSPTREETQYF.

This clone appeared a few times. J is TRBJ2-1 and V is TRBV11-2; D call uncertain. The CDR3 contains 15 residues. V was cut by 2 bases and J by 0 bases, with 8 bases left in between. Germline V lookup: CDR1 SGHAT, CDR2 FQNNGV. CDR3 in amino acids: CASSLFAISYNEQFF. CDR3 nucleotides: TGTGCCAGCAGCTTATTTGCTATCTCCTACAATGAGCAGTTCTTC.

The chain links TRBV7-3 to TRBJ2-3, with 8 bases fitting TRBD2. From germline, CDR1 is SGHTA and CDR2 FQGTGA. V was pared by 6 bases and J by 4 bases, with 6 bases of the junction left unmatched. The CDR3 is 14 amino acids. CDR3 DNA: TGTGCCAGCAGTGTCGCGGGGGGCGCAGATACGCAGTATTTT. It specifies CASSVAGGADTQYF.

This clone came up a few times. V is TRBV19 and J is TRBJ1-1, with no clear D. V was clipped by 5 bases and J by 8 bases, with 21 bases between them. The CDR3 extends over 15 amino acids. Looked up from germline, CDR1 is LNHDA and CDR2 is SQIVND (reference sequence). The CDR3 DNA reads TGTGCCAGTAGTCGGCAGGATCGTCAGTACTCCGAAGCTTTCTTT. Translating it yields CASSRQDRQYSEAFF.

This clone showed up just a few times. The chain has TRBV2 and TRBJ1-4; no clear D. Trimming stripped 5 bases from V and 5 bases from J, with 9 bases between. This CDR3 is 13 amino acids long. Per the germline V gene, CDR1 is SNHLY and CDR2 is FYNNEI. CDR3 coding DNA: TGTGCCAGCAGTCTGTGGCCCAATGAAAAACTGTTTTTT. This gives the protein CASSLWPNEKLFF.

This clone turned up a few times. The gene calls are TRBV27 and TRBJ2-7, with D possibly being TRBD1 (8 bases). Trimming removed 4 bases from V and 4 bases from J, with 23 bases in between. There are 17 residues in the CDR3. Germline V gene data show CDR1 as MNHEY and CDR2 as SMNVEV (reference sequence). CDR3 amino acids: CASSSGTGRGEGYEQYF. The CDR3, as DNA: TGTGCCAGCAGTTCCGGGACAGGCAGAGGGGAGGGGTACGAGCAGTACTTC.